These 27 T cell receptor beta chains originate from one sample sequenced in a study of blood T cell repertoires in COVID-19. Only in-frame clones appear in the TCRdb table, and some are missing; sequencing was by immunoSEQ multiplex PCR. This table has roughly 250,000 clones, 70% to 90% appearing once. The material sequenced was peripheral blood. The receptors shown here come from a man in his fifties or sixties with acute or convalescent COVID-19.

The V gene is TRBV2, the J gene TRBJ1-3; D gene unclear. CDR3 size: 14 residues. Trimming took 3 bases from V and 0 from J, leaving 6 bases between them. Germline V gives CDR1 SNHLY, CDR2 FYNNEI. CDR3 coding DNA: TGTGCCAGCAGTGAGGGAGCCTCTGGAAACACCATATATTTT. Protein: CASSEGASGNTIYF. Looking up the rest from reference TRBV2 and TRBJ1-3 gives the full variable domain: EPEVTQTPSHQVTQMGQEVILRCVPISNHLYFYWYRQILGQKVEFLVSFYNNEISEKSEIFDDQFSVERPDGSNFTLKIRSTKLEDSAMYFCASSEGASGNTIYFGEGSWLTVV.

This CDR3 reads CASSLTTPGGYTF. Here the CDR3 DNA reads TGTGCCAGCAGCTTAACGACCCCAGGTGGCTACACCTTC. The gene calls are TRBV11-2 and TRBJ1-2, with D unclear. Germline lookup yields CDR1 SGHAT and CDR2 FQNNGV. The V gene lost 2 bases and the J gene lost 7 bases, with 11 bases spanning the gap. The CDR3 is made up of 13 amino acids.

The genes are TRBV19 and TRBJ2-1, with a tentative D call TRBD1 (5 bases). Trimming took off 4 bases at V and 4 bases at J, with 14 bases between the two ends. CDR3 length: 15 amino acids. Germline assignment: CDR1 LNHDA and CDR2 SQIVND (reference sequence). The CDR3: CASSTPRTTYNEQFF. The CDR3 DNA reads TGTGCCAGTAGTACCCCCCGGACAACGTACAATGAGCAGTTCTTC. The complete variable domain, with remaining parts taken from reference TRBV19 and TRBJ2-1, reads DGGITQSPKYLFRKEGQNVTLSCEQNLNHDAMYWYRQDPGQGLRLIYYSQIVNDFQKGDIAEGYSVSREKKESFPLTVTSAQKNPTAFYLCASSTPRTTYNEQFFGPGTRLTVL.

This rearrangement joins TRBV12-5 to TRBJ2-5; no clear D. Looked up from germline, CDR1 is LGHNT and CDR2 is FRNRAP. There are 15 residues in the CDR3. Trimming cost V 2 bases and J 5 bases, with 15 bases left between them. CDR3 coding DNA: TGTGCTAGTGGTTTGTGGCAGGTCTCAAGTGAGACCCAGTACTTC. Its protein product is CASGLWQVSSETQYF.

V usage is TRBV3-1 (or the pseudogene TRBV3-2) and J usage is TRBJ1-5, with no clear D. The CDR3 consists of 14 residues. The germline V gene encodes CDR1 LGHDT and CDR2 YNNKEL (reference sequence). The V end was cut by 3 bases, the J end by 1 base, with 7 bases between. CDR3 DNA: TGTGCCAGCAGCCAGGGCAGAAGCAATCAGCCCCAGCATTTT. Its protein product is CASSQGRSNQPQHF.

V is TRBV6-5 and J is TRBJ1-5, with 10 bases lining up with TRBD1. The CDR3 covers 13 residues. Germline lookup yields CDR1 MNHEY and CDR2 SVGAGI. Trimming at V came to 10 bases and at J to 10 bases, leaving 10 bases not matched to a gene. CDR3 sequence: CATIGQGGQPQHF. The DNA of the CDR3 is TGTGCCACCATCGGACAGGGGGGACAACCCCAGCATTTT.

The chain joins TRBV5-1 to TRBJ2-1; 8 bases match TRBD1. The germline gives CDR1 SGHRS, CDR2 YFSETQ. With 4 bases clipped from V and 7 bases from J, the junction kept 16 bases outside the gene matches. This CDR3 contains 17 residues. The CDR3 spells CASSRTQLPGGSNEQFF. The CDR3, as DNA: TGCGCCAGCAGCCGAACGCAACTCCCAGGGGGCTCGAATGAGCAGTTCTTC.

The rearrangement links TRBV6-1 to TRBJ1-1; maybe TRBD1 (5 bases). V gave up 2 bases and J gave up 3 bases, with 13 bases separating them. Germline values: CDR1 MNHNS, CDR2 SASEGT. The CDR3 has 15 residues. The DNA of the CDR3 is TGTGCCAGCAGTGAACGAGCAGGGCTGTACACTGAAGCTTTCTTT. Its protein is CASSERAGLYTEAFF.

The rearrangement joins TRBV12-3 or TRBV12-4 to TRBJ1-3; D is unresolved. This CDR3 is built from 13 residues. The ends were cut back, 6 bases at V and 4 bases at J, with 10 bases in the middle. The chain's CDR3 is CASSLYSGNTIYF. The DNA for the CDR3 is TGTGCCAGCAGCCTATACTCGGGAAACACCATATATTTT.

This chain joins TRBV9 and TRBJ2-3, with 9 positions matching TRBD2. The CDR3 has 15 amino acids. Germline lookup yields CDR1 SGDLS and CDR2 YYNGEE. With V trimmed by 4 bases and J by 1 base, 4 bases remained unmatched. The CDR3 reads CASSTRTSGTDTQYF. CDR3 nucleotide sequence: TGTGCCAGCAGCACCAGGACTAGCGGCACAGATACGCAGTATTTT.

This clone was observed once. The same CDR3 also results from other DNA sequences found in this sample. The V and J genes are TRBV7-2 and TRBJ1-2; no reliable D call. V was clipped by 5 bases and J by 2 bases, with 9 bases between them. The germline V gene encodes CDR1 SGHTA and CDR2 FQGNSA. CDR3 length: 13 amino acids. CDR3 amino acids: CASSLGQNYGYTF. The CDR3 bases are TGTGCCAGCAGCCTTGGCCAGAACTATGGCTACACCTTC.

This sequence joins TRBV7-3 and TRBJ2-3, with 7 positions matching TRBD2. Per the germline V gene, CDR1 is SGHTA and CDR2 is FQGTGA. The V segment lost 8 bases and the J segment 2 bases; nucleotides outside the gene matches: 4. This CDR3 has 13 amino acids. As DNA, the CDR3 is TGTGCCAGCGGGAGGGCCCCCACAGATACGCAGTATTTT. It is translated as CASGRAPTDTQYF.

The J gene is TRBJ2-3, the V gene TRBV24-1; 9 bases are a match to TRBD2. CDR1 KGHDR and CDR2 SFDVKD come from the germline V gene. J was trimmed by 5 bases and V by 4 bases; bases with no gene match: 9. This CDR3 spans 16 amino acids. The DNA of the CDR3 is TGTGCCACCAGTGACCAATTAGCGGGAGACGTAGATACGCAGTATTTT. Translation gives CATSDQLAGDVDTQYF.

The chain combines TRBV3-1 (or the pseudogene TRBV3-2) with TRBJ2-1; D is perhaps TRBD2 (6 bases). Trimming left V 8 bases short and J 4 bases short, with 15 bases between. Germline V gene sequence: CDR1 LGHDT, CDR2 YNNKEL (reference sequence). CDR3 length equals 14 residues. The DNA of the CDR3 is TGTGCCAGCGGGGGGAGGATACCATACAATGAGCAGTTCTTC. Translated: CASGGRIPYNEQFF.

The chain recombines TRBV3-1 (or the pseudogene TRBV3-2) with TRBJ2-1; 9 nucleotides align to TRBD2. This CDR3 is 18 amino acids long. V shed 2 bases and J 1 base; nucleotides not matched to a gene: 9. Germline-derived CDR1 and CDR2 are LGHDT and YNNKEL (reference sequence). CDR3 sequence reads: CASSQLQTSGRSYNEQFF. As DNA, the CDR3 is TGTGCCAGCAGCCAACTTCAAACCAGCGGGAGGTCCTACAATGAGCAGTTCTTC.

In this sample, this clone turned up once. The chain combines TRBV4-1 with TRBJ2-4; possibly TRBD2 for D (6 bases). The CDR3 has 18 residues. Trimming stripped 0 bases from V and 0 bases from J, with 15 bases between. In germline, CDR1 is MGHRA, CDR2 YSYEKL. CDR3 loop: CASSQDGLADLAKNIQYF. In DNA form, the CDR3 reads TGCGCCAGCAGCCAAGATGGGTTAGCGGATCTAGCCAAAAACATTCAGTACTTC.

The rearrangement joins TRBV12-3 or TRBV12-4 to TRBJ1-2, with D tentatively TRBD1 (5 bases). The CDR3 is made up of 13 amino acids. V was shortened by 3 bases and J by 5 bases, with 10 bases between the two germline ends. The CDR3 region has the DNA TGTGCCAGCAGTTTTGACAGAACTTATGGCTACACCTTC. As protein: CASSFDRTYGYTF.

The chain's CDR3 is CASTHGLGGVGEQFF. The CDR3 nucleotides are TGTGCCAGCACCCACGGACTAGGCGGAGTTGGGGAGCAGTTCTTC. The chain combines TRBV13 with TRBJ2-1, with TRBD2 matching 7 bases. Trimming removed 7 bases from V and 10 bases from J; junction bases left unmatched: 16. The germline V gene encodes CDR1 PRHDT and CDR2 FYEKMQ (reference sequence). This CDR3 contains 15 residues.

V usage is TRBV11-2 and J usage is TRBJ2-1, with TRBD2 identical over 10 bases. Germline assignment: CDR1 SGHAT and CDR2 FQNNGV. CDR3 length equals 17 residues. V was pared by 2 bases and J by 4 bases, with 8 bases of the junction left unmatched. CDR3 sequence: CASSLQTRTSGYNEQFF. The CDR3 nucleotides read TGTGCCAGCAGCTTACAAACCCGGACTAGCGGTTACAATGAGCAGTTCTTC.

This clone was found a few times. V gene TRBV15 combines with J gene TRBJ2-7, with a weak D call TRBD2 (6 bases). V lost 6 bases, J lost 7 bases, and 16 bases lay in between. Germline V CDR1 and CDR2: LNHNV, YYDKDF (reference sequence). The CDR3 sequence is 13 residues long. CDR3 DNA sequence: TGTGCCACCAGTGCGGGACTGCCTTTTGAGCAGTACTTC. Its protein is CATSAGLPFEQYF.

The chain combines TRBV6-1 with TRBJ1-1; no definite D call. CDR3 length: 13 residues. Per the germline V gene, CDR1 is MNHNS and CDR2 is SASEGT. With 1 base removed from V and 4 bases from J, the gap between germline ends came to 7 bases. The CDR3 DNA reads TGTGCCAGCAGTGAAGGGGCTGGCACTGAAGCTTTCTTT. Its translation is CASSEGAGTEAFF.

V gene TRBV6-5 combines with J gene TRBJ2-5; maybe TRBD1 (5 bases). V was cut by 2 bases and J by 3 bases, with 7 bases left in between. The CDR3 spans 13 residues. CDR1 MNHEY and CDR2 SVGAGI come from the germline V gene. In DNA, the CDR3 is TGTGCCAGCAGTTACGGCAGGGAAGAGACCCAGTACTTC. It yields the protein CASSYGREETQYF.

The V and J genes are TRBV11-2 and TRBJ2-7; weak D call: TRBD1 (6 bases). Trimming pared 10 bases from V and 2 bases from J, leaving 15 bases between. The CDR3 covers 13 residues. CDR1 is SGHAT, CDR2 FQNNGV, per germline. In DNA form, the CDR3 reads TGTGCCATCGACAGGATAGAGACCTACGAGCAGTACTTC. It codes for CAIDRIETYEQYF.

The chain uses TRBV20-1 and TRBJ1-1; no firm D call. Between the trimmed V and J ends, which lost 5 bases and 2 bases, there was a span of 6 bases. Germline V lookup: CDR1 DFQATT, CDR2 SNEGSKA (reference sequence). This CDR3 comprises 11 residues. CDR3 residues: CSAAENTEAFF. As DNA, the CDR3 is TGCAGTGCTGCAGAAAACACTGAAGCTTTCTTT.

The chain carries TRBV19 and TRBJ2-2; a weak D match, TRBD1 (5 bases). V lost 0 bases, J lost 6 bases, and 17 bases lay in between. CDR1 and CDR2 (germline): LNHDA, SQIVND (reference sequence). CDR3 length: 17 residues. DNA of the CDR3: TGTGCCAGTAGTATAGATAGACAGTTGACCGCATCCGGGGAGCTGTTTTTT. Its protein product is CASSIDRQLTASGELFF.

This rearrangement joins TRBV2 to TRBJ2-3, with D maybe TRBD2 (5 bases). V gave up 1 base and J gave up 2 bases, with 16 bases separating them. The V gene's germline CDR1 is SNHLY and CDR2 FYNNEI. The CDR3 runs 17 residues. DNA for the CDR3: TGTGCCAGCAGTGAAGGGGTCAGTTCGGGGTACACAGATACGCAGTATTTT. Translating it yields CASSEGVSSGYTDTQYF.

The rearrangement links TRBV5-5 to TRBJ1-1; TRBD1 aligns across 9 bases. J lost 10 bases, V lost 5 bases, and 9 bases had no gene match. Germline-derived CDR1 and CDR2 are SGHKS and YYEKEE (reference sequence). The CDR3 has 13 residues. CDR3 DNA: TGTGCCAGCAGAGGGGACAGGGCGCATGGAGCTTTCTTT. Its protein product is CASRGDRAHGAFF.